This is a list of T cell receptor beta chains from one sample in a study of long-term antiretroviral therapy in people with HIV. Repertoires were generated with immunoSEQ multiplex PCR, while TCRdb's copy carries only in-frame clones and drops some. The sample lists tens of thousands of clones; around 80% were seen once. Sequenced material: unsorted PBMCs, taken 0.5 years before starting antiretroviral therapy. The receptors originated from a man aged 40-55 years with HIV. The CDR3 runs from the conserved cysteine through the conserved F or W. A D gene is named only where the DNA matches it firmly. The listing skips clone size in some rows; elsewhere it reads once, few, many or a size class.

D gene: NA
clone size: NA
J gene: TRBJ2-1
CDR3 length: 15
V gene: TRBV5-4
CDR3 DNA: TGTGCCAGCAGCTTGGGGCAGGCACAGGCGGGTGAGCAGTTCTTC
CDR3 protein: CASSLGQAQAGEQFF

D gene: TRBD1
clone size: NA
J gene: TRBJ1-5
CDR3 length: 14
V gene: TRBV14
CDR3 DNA: TGTGCCAGCAGCCAGGGGGACAGGGGACGGCCCCAGCATTTT
CDR3 protein: CASSQGDRGRPQHF

D gene: NA
clone size: NA
J gene: TRBJ2-1
CDR3 length: 14
V gene: TRBV19
CDR3 DNA: TGTGCCAGTAGTATTATCACAGGGATGAATGAGCAGTTCTTC
CDR3 protein: CASSIITGMNEQFF

D gene: TRBD1
clone size: NA
J gene: TRBJ1-5
CDR3 length: 15
V gene: TRBV30
CDR3 DNA: TGTGCCTGGAGCTCCGGGACAGCGACCAATCAGCCCCAGCATTTT
CDR3 protein: CAWSSGTATNQPQHF

D gene: NA
clone size: NA
J gene: TRBJ1-1
CDR3 length: 15
V gene: TRBV30
CDR3 DNA: TGTGCCTGGAGTGCCAGCAGGACGAGGGTTACTGAAGCTTTCTTT
CDR3 protein: CAWSASRTRVTEAFF

D gene: NA
clone size: NA
J gene: TRBJ2-3
CDR3 length: 13
V gene: TRBV9
CDR3 DNA: TGTGCCAGCAGCGTACTGGCTGGAGATACGCAGTATTTT
CDR3 protein: CASSVLAGDTQYF

D gene: NA
clone size: NA
J gene: TRBJ1-5
CDR3 length: 15
V gene: TRBV6-1
CDR3 DNA: TGTGCCAGCAGTCCCGACGCTTATAGCAATCAGCCCCAGCATTTT
CDR3 protein: CASSPDAYSNQPQHF

D gene: NA
clone size: NA
J gene: TRBJ2-1
CDR3 length: 15
V gene: TRBV4-1
CDR3 DNA: TGCGCCAGCAGCCAAGACAGGGCCCTGAACAATGAGCAGTTCTTC
CDR3 protein: CASSQDRALNNEQFF

D gene: NA
clone size: NA
J gene: TRBJ1-2
CDR3 length: 15
V gene: TRBV6-5
CDR3 DNA: TGTGCCAGCAGTTACTCGAAAAAAGGGGTCTTTGGCTACACCTTC
CDR3 protein: CASSYSKKGVFGYTF

D gene: NA
clone size: few
J gene: TRBJ1-5
CDR3 length: 16
V gene: TRBV4-2
CDR3 DNA: TGTGCCAGCAGCCAAGTATCAGGGGCTAGCAATCAGCCCCAGCATTTT
CDR3 protein: CASSQVSGASNQPQHF

D gene: NA
clone size: NA
J gene: TRBJ2-7
CDR3 length: 14
V gene: TRBV19
CDR3 DNA: TGTGCCAGTAGTATTATGCGGAGCTCCTACGAGCAGTACTTC
CDR3 protein: CASSIMRSSYEQYF

D gene: NA
clone size: NA
J gene: TRBJ2-2
CDR3 length: 18
V gene: TRBV19
CDR3 DNA: TGTGCCAGTAGTTCATCGCCGGGACCCCCAATTACGTCCGGGGAGCTGTTTTTT
CDR3 protein: CASSSSPGPPITSGELFF

D gene: NA
clone size: once
J gene: TRBJ2-3
CDR3 length: 12
V gene: TRBV5-1
CDR3 DNA: TGCGCCAGCAGCTTAAACGGAGATACGCAGTATTTT
CDR3 protein: CASSLNGDTQYF

D gene: NA
clone size: NA
J gene: TRBJ2-6
CDR3 length: 19
V gene: TRBV21-1
CDR3 DNA: TGTGCCAGCAGCAAAGTACGCCAAGGATGGGTCGCTGGGGCCAACGTCCTGACTTTC
CDR3 protein: CASSKVRQGWVAGANVLTF

D gene: NA
clone size: few
J gene: TRBJ2-7
CDR3 length: 13
V gene: TRBV19
CDR3 DNA: TGTGCCAGTAGTATGGGCCAGACCTACGAGCAGTACTTC
CDR3 protein: CASSMGQTYEQYF

D gene: TRBD2
clone size: NA
J gene: TRBJ2-5
CDR3 length: 15
V gene: TRBV5-8
CDR3 DNA: TGTGCCAGCAGTTACCGAGCGGGGGGCCACGAGACCCAGTACTTC
CDR3 protein: CASSYRAGGHETQYF

D gene: TRBD2
clone size: NA
J gene: TRBJ2-1
CDR3 length: 16
V gene: TRBV7-6
CDR3 DNA: TGTGCCAGCAGCCAACAGGGACTAGCGATCGGGGGTGAGCAGTTCTTC
CDR3 protein: CASSQQGLAIGGEQFF

D gene: TRBD1
clone size: NA
J gene: TRBJ2-7
CDR3 length: 15
V gene: TRBV6-6
CDR3 DNA: TGTGCCAGCAGTTCTCACAACAGGGGTTCCTACGAGCAGTACTTC
CDR3 protein: CASSSHNRGSYEQYF

D gene: NA
clone size: NA
J gene: TRBJ2-2
CDR3 length: 16
V gene: TRBV28
CDR3 DNA: TGTGCCAGCAGTTTTCACAGGAAAATCAACACCGGGGAGCTGTTTTTT
CDR3 protein: CASSFHRKINTGELFF

D gene: NA
clone size: NA
J gene: TRBJ2-7
CDR3 length: 15
V gene: TRBV28
CDR3 DNA: TGTGCCAGCAGCCCCCCGGGCGGCGTCCTACTCGAGCAGTACTTC
CDR3 protein: CASSPPGGVLLEQYF

D gene: NA
clone size: NA
J gene: TRBJ2-7
CDR3 length: 14
V gene: TRBV9
CDR3 DNA: TGTGCCAGCAGCGTAGGGGGGAACTCCTACGAGCAGTACTTC
CDR3 protein: CASSVGGNSYEQYF

D gene: NA
clone size: NA
J gene: TRBJ2-7
CDR3 length: 13
V gene: TRBV29-1
CDR3 DNA: TGCAGCGTTGAGGGTATAGGTTCCGGCGAGCAGTACTTC
CDR3 protein: CSVEGIGSGEQYF

D gene: TRBD2
clone size: NA
J gene: TRBJ2-3
CDR3 length: 14
V gene: TRBV7-2
CDR3 DNA: TGTGCCAGCAGCTTGGGGGGGGGTTTAGATACGCAGTATTTT
CDR3 protein: CASSLGGGLDTQYF

D gene: NA
clone size: NA
J gene: TRBJ1-1
CDR3 length: 13
V gene: TRBV19
CDR3 DNA: TGTGCCAGTAGTATACGGGGGTCCACTGAAGCTTTCTTT
CDR3 protein: CASSIRGSTEAFF

D gene: TRBD2
clone size: NA
J gene: TRBJ2-3
CDR3 length: 17
V gene: TRBV7-3
CDR3 DNA: TGTGCCAGCAGCTACCTCCGGGGAGCGGGGGGCAGAGATACGCAGTATTTT
CDR3 protein: CASSYLRGAGGRDTQYF

D gene: TRBD2
clone size: few
J gene: TRBJ2-1
CDR3 length: 13
V gene: TRBV6-5
CDR3 DNA: TGTGCCAGCGGGTCTAGCGGGATCAATGAGCAGTTCTTC
CDR3 protein: CASGSSGINEQFF

D gene: NA
clone size: once
J gene: TRBJ1-1
CDR3 length: 13
V gene: TRBV5-1
CDR3 DNA: TGCGCCAGCAGCTTGGACAGAAACACTGAAGCTTTCTTT
CDR3 protein: CASSLDRNTEAFF

D gene: NA
clone size: NA
J gene: TRBJ1-3
CDR3 length: 14
V gene: TRBV6-1
CDR3 DNA: TGTGCCACCTTCCCTCAGGGCGCTGGAAACACCATATATTTT
CDR3 protein: CATFPQGAGNTIYF

D gene: NA
clone size: NA
J gene: TRBJ2-6
CDR3 length: 16
V gene: TRBV9
CDR3 DNA: TGTGCCAGCTCGGGTACAGTCCTCTCTGGGGCCAACGTCCTGACTTTC
CDR3 protein: CASSGTVLSGANVLTF

D gene: NA
clone size: NA
J gene: TRBJ1-3
CDR3 length: 16
V gene: TRBV7-2
CDR3 DNA: TGTGCCAGCAGCTTACGGTTGGCAGACTCTGGAAACACCATATATTTT
CDR3 protein: CASSLRLADSGNTIYF

D gene: NA
clone size: NA
J gene: TRBJ1-4
CDR3 length: 18
V gene: TRBV21-1
CDR3 DNA: TGTGCCAGCAGCGCCCCATCGGGGCTTTTCAAGGCTAATGAAAAACTGTTTTTT
CDR3 protein: CASSAPSGLFKANEKLFF

D gene: NA
clone size: once
J gene: TRBJ2-7
CDR3 length: 15
V gene: TRBV7-6
CDR3 DNA: TGTGCCAGCAGCTTAGGTGGCCAGGGGGGGTACGAGCAGTACTTC
CDR3 protein: CASSLGGQGGYEQYF

D gene: NA
clone size: NA
J gene: TRBJ2-1
CDR3 length: 12
V gene: TRBV27
CDR3 DNA: TGTGCCAGCGCGACAGCCCGGGGGGCGAAGTTCTTC
CDR3 protein: CASATARGAKFF

D gene: TRBD1
clone size: NA
J gene: TRBJ2-1
CDR3 length: 14
V gene: TRBV11-2
CDR3 DNA: TGTGCCAGCAGTCCAAAGGGGACAGTCCTTGAGCAGTTCTTC
CDR3 protein: CASSPKGTVLEQFF

D gene: NA
clone size: NA
J gene: TRBJ1-1
CDR3 length: 13
V gene: TRBV27
CDR3 DNA: TGTGCCAGCAGTGGGATAGACAGCTTTGAAGCTTTCTTT
CDR3 protein: CASSGIDSFEAFF